This T cell receptor (beta chain) was identified in a study of T cell responses to AZD1222 COVID-19 vaccine. Repertoires were generated with immunoSEQ multiplex PCR, while TCRdb's copy carries only in-frame clones and drops some. The sample holds around 100,000 clones, 80% to 85% seen once. The germline CDR1 and CDR2 sequences are SGHRS and YFSETQ. The trim removed 4 bases at V and 7 bases at J, leaving 9 bases unmatched. The CDR3 spans 14 residues. Sequences were derived from peripheral blood, sampled on day 0 of AZD1222 vaccination. This clonotype originated in an adult in good health. The chain links TRBV5-1 to TRBJ1-1; TRBD1 matches 8 bases. In DNA form, the CDR3 reads TGCGCCAGCAGCGACAGGGGCCGGGGAGGTGAAGCTTTCTTT. It is translated as CASSDRGRGGEAFF.